The TCR beta chain described here comes from a study of blood T cells in healthy people across ages. This clonotype was counted only a few times. Its antigen remains unknown. Relative to the germline gene, one junction end is altered; a read error may explain this. Study-wide results and caveats: A conclusive naive versus antigen-experienced comparison was prevented by the unsorted PBMCs.

Alongside a J-beta primer mix, a sample-barcoded 5' primer served in a second PCR lasting roughly 7 to 11 cycles. Each CDR3 protein is one row after TCRdb ran MiXCR on the 5' RACE reads. Altogether about 640,000 distinct CDR3 sequences are present, approximately 30% being singletons, with the ten largest covering 15% to 19%. CDR3 length: 15 amino acids. CDR1 is MNHEY, CDR2 SMNVEV, per germline (reference sequence). Per individual sample, total RNA of at least 5 micrograms was extracted. The chain has TRBV27 and TRBJ1-1; 8 positions match TRBD1. Sequenced sample: blood. The TCR originated in a woman of 80 years or more in good health. The CDR3 nucleotides read TGTGCCAGCAGCCCCCCTGGCAGGGGGCTTACTGGAGCTTTCTTT. Its protein is CASSPPGRGLTGAFF.